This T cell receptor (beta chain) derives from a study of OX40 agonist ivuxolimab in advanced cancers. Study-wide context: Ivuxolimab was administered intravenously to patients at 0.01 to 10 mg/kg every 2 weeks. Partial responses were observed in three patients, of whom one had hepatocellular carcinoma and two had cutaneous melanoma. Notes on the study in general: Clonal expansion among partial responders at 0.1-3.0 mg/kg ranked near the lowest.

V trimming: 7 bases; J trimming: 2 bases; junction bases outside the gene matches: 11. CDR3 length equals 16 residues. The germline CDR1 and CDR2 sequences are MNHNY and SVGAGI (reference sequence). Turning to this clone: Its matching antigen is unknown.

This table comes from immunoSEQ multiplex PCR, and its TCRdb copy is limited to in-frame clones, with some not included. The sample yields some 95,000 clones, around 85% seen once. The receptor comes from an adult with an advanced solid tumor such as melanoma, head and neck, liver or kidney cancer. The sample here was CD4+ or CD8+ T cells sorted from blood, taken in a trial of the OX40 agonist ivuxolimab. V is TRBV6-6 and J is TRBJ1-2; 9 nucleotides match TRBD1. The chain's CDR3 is CASIQDRGLVNYGYTF. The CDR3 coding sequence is TGTGCCAGCATACAGGACAGGGGCCTAGTAAACTATGGCTACACCTTC.